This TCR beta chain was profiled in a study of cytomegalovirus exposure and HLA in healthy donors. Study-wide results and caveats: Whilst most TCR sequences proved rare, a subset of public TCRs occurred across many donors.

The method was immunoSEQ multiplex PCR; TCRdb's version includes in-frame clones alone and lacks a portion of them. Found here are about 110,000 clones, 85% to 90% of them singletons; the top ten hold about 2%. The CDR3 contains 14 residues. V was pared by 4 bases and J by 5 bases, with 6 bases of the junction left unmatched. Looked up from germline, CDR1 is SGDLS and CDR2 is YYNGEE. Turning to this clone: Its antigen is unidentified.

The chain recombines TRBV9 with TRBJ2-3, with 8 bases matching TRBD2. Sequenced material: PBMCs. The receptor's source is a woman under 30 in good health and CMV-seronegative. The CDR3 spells CASSSSGGEDTQYF. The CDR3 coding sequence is TGTGCCAGCAGCTCATCGGGGGGGGAAGATACGCAGTATTTT.